The rows below give T cell receptor beta chains drawn from one sample of a study of early T cells in non-severe SARS-CoV-2 infection. One entry per CDR3 protein results from TCRdb running MiXCR on the 5' RACE reads. The sample shows some 97,000 distinct CDR3 sequences, 9.5% to 12% of them seen only once. This material consisted of whole blood, taken at baseline. The receptors originated from an adult who was a healthcare worker with PCR-confirmed SARS-CoV-2 infection or an uninfected control (not recorded which). The CDR3 runs from the conserved cysteine through the conserved F or W. The D gene is left open where the match is weak. The listing skips clone size in some rows; elsewhere it reads once, few, many or a size class.

>TRBD1|TRBJ2-2|few|TRBV7-2
CASSQQGTNTGELFF
TGTGCCAGCAGCCAACAGGGGACGAACACCGGGGAGCTGTTTTTT
>.|TRBJ2-7|.|TRBV6-1
CASSEAWGTSYEQYF
TGTGCCAGCAGTGAAGCGTGGGGGACCTCCTACGAGCAGTACTTC
>.|TRBJ1-1|few|TRBV4-2
CASSQDLRNTEAFF
TGTGCCAGCAGCCAAGATTTACGGAACACTGAAGCTTTCTTT
>.|TRBJ1-1|.|TRBV5-1
CASRRDLNTEAFF
TGCGCCAGCAGACGGGATCTGAACACTGAAGCTTTCTTT
>TRBD1|TRBJ1-2|few|TRBV7-2
CASSLEGQGSGYTF
TGTGCCAGCAGCTTAGAGGGACAGGGGAGTGGCTACACCTTC
>.|TRBJ2-2|few|TRBV3-1
CASSQDRGRTGELFF
TGTGCCAGCAGCCAAGACCGGGGGCGAACCGGGGAGCTGTTTTTT
>TRBD2|TRBJ2-1|.|TRBV28
CASHGLEERNEQFF
TGTGCCAGCCACGGACTAGAGGAGAGGAATGAGCAGTTCTTC
>.|TRBJ1-2|.|TRBV19
CASTTNQLRGYTF
TGTGCCAGTACGACTAATCAACTAAGAGGCTACACCTTC
>.|TRBJ2-4|.|TRBV27
CASIGSAKNIQYF
TGTGCCAGCATAGGGTCAGCCAAAAACATTCAGTACTTC
>.|TRBJ2-2|.|TRBV5-1
CASSSLNTGELFF
TGCGCCAGCAGCTCGCTGAACACCGGGGAGCTGTTTTTT
>TRBD2|TRBJ2-7|.|TRBV7-8
CASSFGLAGSSYEQYF
TGTGCCAGCAGCTTCGGACTAGCGGGGAGCTCCTACGAGCAGTACTTC
>TRBD2|TRBJ2-3|many|TRBV10-3
CAISRDGGGQDTQYF
TGTGCCATCTCCAGGGATGGCGGGGGGCAAGATACGCAGTATTTT
>TRBD2|TRBJ2-1|.|TRBV2
CASSQRSGGEQFF
TGTGCCAGCAGCCAAAGAAGCGGGGGCGAGCAGTTCTTC
>.|TRBJ1-2|many|TRBV10-3
CAISPGFGYGYTF
TGTGCCATCAGCCCAGGGTTTGGATATGGCTACACCTTC
>.|TRBJ1-1|.|TRBV28
CASTTGLMNTEAFF
TGTGCCAGCACGACGGGTTTGATGAACACTGAAGCTTTCTTT
>TRBD2|TRBJ2-5|.|TRBV19
CASTPSREASGSGSRETQYF
TGTGCCAGTACCCCTTCGCGCGAGGCTAGCGGATCGGGCAGTCGGGAGACCCAGTACTTC
>TRBD1|TRBJ2-3|.|TRBV27
CASSFSRGPIDTQYF
TGTGCCAGCAGTTTTTCCAGGGGGCCGATAGATACGCAGTATTTT
>.|TRBJ2-1|many|TRBV3-1
CASSLQQGGQFF
TGTGCCAGCAGCCTTCAACAGGGAGGCCAGTTCTTC
>.|TRBJ2-4|few|TRBV28
CASSLNLWGGRENIQYF
TGTGCCAGCAGTTTAAATCTTTGGGGCGGAAGGGAAAACATTCAGTACTTC
>.|TRBJ2-7|few|TRBV19
CASRPRLGEQYF
TGTGCCAGTCGTCCCAGGCTCGGAGAGCAGTACTTC
>TRBD1|TRBJ2-1|.|TRBV11-2
CASSSDREHSSYNEQFF
TGTGCCAGCAGCTCCGACAGGGAGCACAGCTCCTACAATGAGCAGTTCTTC
>TRBD1|TRBJ1-6|few|TRBV3-1
CASSLGQGNSPLHF
TGTGCCAGCAGCCTGGGACAGGGCAATTCACCCCTCCACTTT
>.|TRBJ2-3|.|TRBV20-1
CSGVEGTDTQYF
TGCAGTGGGGTTGAAGGCACAGATACGCAGTATTTT
>.|TRBJ2-7|many|TRBV10-2
CASSESGTTYEQYF
TGCGCCAGCAGTGAGTCAGGTACAACCTACGAGCAGTACTTC
>.|TRBJ2-5|many|TRBV5-1
CASSLSREAQYF
TGCGCCAGCAGCTTGTCCAGGGAGGCCCAGTACTTC
>.|TRBJ2-3|.|TRBV11-2
CASSLGLLPTDTQYF
TGTGCCAGCAGCTTAGGCCTACTCCCCACAGATACGCAGTATTTT
>.|TRBJ2-7|.|TRBV6-5
CASSSAHTRDKPIGQYF
TGTGCCAGCAGTTCCGCACACACCCGGGACAAACCCATAGGGCAGTACTTC
>.|TRBJ2-2|few|TRBV11-3
CASSLESAGELFF
TGTGCCAGCAGCTTAGAGAGTGCCGGGGAGCTGTTTTTT
>TRBD1|TRBJ1-1|few|TRBV11-3
CASSLEPGGTEAFF
TGTGCCAGCAGCTTAGAGCCAGGGGGCACTGAAGCTTTCTTT
>.|TRBJ2-3|few|TRBV3-1
CASSLSSGFTDTQYF
TGTGCCAGCAGCCTCTCCAGCGGATTCACAGATACGCAGTATTTT
>.|TRBJ1-1|few|TRBV6-5
CASSFGTEGSSEAFF
TGTGCCAGCAGTTTCGGGACCGAGGGTTCGAGTGAAGCTTTCTTT
>.|TRBJ2-1|few|TRBV13
CASSLGGKGPYNEQFF
TGTGCCAGCAGCTTAGGCGGTAAGGGACCCTACAATGAGCAGTTCTTC
>.|TRBJ2-7|many|TRBV19
CASSSGTSYEQYF
TGTGCCAGTAGTAGCGGGACCTCCTACGAGCAGTACTTC
>TRBD1|TRBJ1-1|many|TRBV20-1
CSARERGQGRIWNTEAFF
TGCAGTGCTAGAGAGCGGGGACAGGGTAGGATATGGAACACTGAAGCTTTCTTT
>.|TRBJ1-1|many|TRBV3-1
CASSQAGRGGTEAFF
TGTGCCAGCAGCCAAGCGGGGAGGGGTGGCACTGAAGCTTTCTTT
>.|TRBJ2-4|few|TRBV6-5
CASSPGLPTRAAKNIQYF
TGTGCCAGCAGTCCTGGACTTCCTACCAGGGCAGCCAAAAACATTCAGTACTTC
>TRBD2|TRBJ2-1|.|TRBV9
CASTQTGTSVYNEQFF
TGTGCCAGCACTCAAACCGGGACTAGCGTTTACAATGAGCAGTTCTTC
>.|TRBJ2-3|.|TRBV28
CASSLPGKTDTQYF
TGTGCCAGCAGTTTGCCGGGGAAGACAGATACGCAGTATTTT
>.|TRBJ2-3|few|TRBV7-6
CASSLGVGTDTQYF
TGTGCCAGCAGCTTAGGGGTGGGCACAGATACGCAGTATTTT
>TRBD1|TRBJ2-2|few|TRBV25-1
CASSPTGGFTGELFF
TGTGCCAGCAGCCCTACAGGGGGCTTTACCGGGGAGCTGTTTTTT
>TRBD2|TRBJ2-7|.|TRBV7-2
CASSFGLAGSEQYF
TGTGCCAGCAGTTTCGGACTAGCGGGAAGCGAGCAGTACTTC
>TRBD1|TRBJ1-6|.|TRBV5-6
CASSLAGTGYPPLHF
TGTGCCAGCAGCTTAGCCGGGACAGGTTATCCACCCCTCCACTTT
>.|TRBJ2-3|.|TRBV5-5
CASSFDPLASDTQYF
TGTGCCAGCAGCTTTGATCCCCTAGCCTCGGATACGCAGTATTTT
>.|TRBJ2-7|.|TRBV4-3
CASSQAGGHEQYF
TGCGCCAGCAGCCAAGCCGGAGGGCACGAGCAGTACTTC
>.|TRBJ2-7|many|TRBV24-1
CATSPGSSYEQYF
TGTGCCACCAGCCCCGGTTCCTCCTACGAGCAGTACTTC
>TRBD2|TRBJ2-7|few|TRBV7-2
CVSSREGLYEQYF
TGTGTCAGCAGCCGGGAGGGCCTGTACGAGCAGTACTTC